These T cell receptor beta chains were read from a single sample in a study of T-cell reconstitution after alpha-beta-depleted transplantation in children. Via MiXCR, TCRdb re-called the PCR reads, giving one row per CDR3 protein. The table lists 600,000 to 700,000 distinct CDR3 sequences, roughly 15% of them singletons. Sequencing was performed on PBMCs from the stem cell graft donor, taken from the stem cell graft. These receptors were obtained from a human donor who donated a stem cell graft to a child with acute myeloid leukemia. CDR3s include the opening cysteine and the closing phenylalanine or tryptophan. The D gene is left open where the match is weak. Expanded clones get a size class; other rows say once, few or many, or leave the size out.

D: .
V: TRBV7-2
J: TRBJ1-1
size: few
CDR3: CASSVDSAVPGAFF
DNA: TGTGCCAGCAGCGTGGACAGCGCCGTCCCAGGGGCTTTCTTT

D: .
V: TRBV7-2
J: TRBJ2-1
size: few
CDR3: CASHRRGNEQFF
DNA: TGTGCCAGCCACCGGCGCGGAAATGAGCAGTTCTTC

D: .
V: TRBV20-1
J: TRBJ1-5
size: many
CDR3: CSASSAAGNQPQHF
DNA: TGCAGTGCTAGTAGCGCAGCAGGCAATCAGCCCCAGCATTTT

D: TRBD1
V: TRBV27
J: TRBJ1-1
size: .
CDR3: CASSSRQGTAEAFF
DNA: TGTGCCAGCAGTTCCAGACAGGGTACTGCTGAAGCTTTCTTT

D: .
V: TRBV20-1
J: TRBJ1-4
size: .
CDR3: CSPQPPGEKLFF
DNA: TGCAGTCCCCAACCGCCCGGGGAAAAACTGTTTTTT

D: TRBD2
V: TRBV20-1
J: TRBJ2-2
size: few
CDR3: CSARALAGVPGTGELFF
DNA: TGCAGTGCTAGAGCCCTAGCGGGGGTCCCGGGGACCGGGGAGCTGTTTTTT

D: TRBD2
V: TRBV5-1
J: TRBJ2-1
size: many
CDR3: CASSSQTSNNEQFF
DNA: TGCGCCAGCAGCTCTCAGACTAGCAACAATGAGCAGTTCTTC

D: .
V: TRBV20-1
J: TRBJ2-7
size: many
CDR3: CSARDLTVMREQYF
DNA: TGCAGTGCTAGAGATCTAACCGTCATGCGAGAGCAGTACTTC

D: TRBD2
V: TRBV12-3/TRBV12-4
J: TRBJ2-5
size: .
CDR3: CASSLALAGGETQYF
DNA: TGTGCCAGCAGTCTGGCACTAGCGGGGGGAGAGACCCAGTACTTC

D: .
V: TRBV3-1
J: TRBJ2-7
size: few
CDR3: CASSPLGSRGQYF
DNA: TGTGCCAGCAGCCCGTTGGGGTCTCGGGGGCAGTACTTC

D: .
V: TRBV25-1
J: TRBJ1-5
size: few
CDR3: CASSDLPGTLNQPQHF
DNA: TGTGCCAGCAGTGACCTCCCGGGGACCCTCAATCAGCCCCAGCATTTT

D: TRBD2
V: TRBV20-1
J: TRBJ2-1
size: few
CDR3: CCARDAGLAPYNEQFF
DNA: TGCTGTGCTAGAGATGCCGGACTAGCGCCGTACAATGAGCAGTTCTTC

D: .
V: TRBV20-1
J: TRBJ1-1
size: few
CDR3: CSARPLWVQRVPEAFF
DNA: TGCAGTGCTAGGCCACTATGGGTACAGAGGGTACCTGAAGCTTTCTTT

D: TRBD2
V: TRBV12-3/TRBV12-4
J: TRBJ2-1
size: .
CDR3: CASSSAGKYNEQFF
DNA: TGTGCCAGCAGTTCAGCGGGGAAGTACAATGAGCAGTTCTTC

D: TRBD1
V: TRBV11-3
J: TRBJ2-3
size: .
CDR3: CASSWGQASDTQYF
DNA: TGTGCCAGCAGCTGGGGACAGGCATCAGATACGCAGTATTTT

D: TRBD2
V: TRBV4-3
J: TRBJ2-3
size: .
CDR3: CASSQGASGGPDTQYF
DNA: TGCGCCAGCAGCCAAGGAGCCAGCGGGGGCCCAGATACGCAGTATTTT

D: .
V: TRBV20-1
J: TRBJ1-5
size: many
CDR3: CSGEDRGQPQHF
DNA: TGCAGTGGGGAGGACAGAGGTCAGCCCCAGCATTTT

D: .
V: TRBV2
J: TRBJ2-1
size: .
CDR3: CASRVQGGRVHEQFF
DNA: TGTGCCAGCAGAGTACAGGGCGGTCGGGTCCATGAGCAGTTCTTC